This paragraph covers one TCR beta chain sequence. The sample belongs to a study of blood T cell repertoires in COVID-19. Clones were read by immunoSEQ multiplex PCR, and TCRdb kept only the in-frame ones, dropping some. The sample lists under 500,000 clones, 80% to 90% seen once, with around 4.4% in the top ten. The length of the CDR3 is 15 residues. CDR1 and CDR2 (germline): MGHRA, YSYEKL. With 4 bases clipped from V and 1 base from J, the junction kept 6 bases outside the gene matches. The receptor's source is a woman aged 30 to 39 with acute or convalescent COVID-19. Sequenced input: peripheral blood. The V call is TRBV4-1, the J call TRBJ1-1, with 7 positions matching TRBD1. CDR3 coding DNA: TGCGCCAGCAGCCCCGGACAGGCCGGGAACACTGAAGCTTTCTTT. Protein: CASSPGQAGNTEAFF.